The TCR beta chain described here comes from a study of early T cells in non-severe SARS-CoV-2 infection. Germline V gene data show CDR1 as SQVTM and CDR2 as ANQGSEA. V lost 6 bases and J lost 0; bases outside the gene matches: 4. This CDR3 has 13 amino acids. Unique molecular identifiers were added to individual cDNA molecules. In TCRdb, the 5' RACE reads were re-called with MiXCR into one record per CDR3 protein. The repertoire has just over 95,000 distinct CDR3 sequences, approximately 9.9% of them found once; the top ten carry approximately 5%. In this sample, this clonotype turned up a few times.

This chain uses TRBV29-1 with TRBJ1-1; 7 bases agree with TRBD1. Sequencing was done on a sample of whole blood. This TCR derives from an adult who was a healthcare worker with PCR-confirmed SARS-CoV-2 infection or an uninfected control (not recorded which). CDR3 sequence (DNA): TGCAGCGTGGGGGGACAGATGAACACTGAAGCTTTCTTT. Its protein product is CSVGGQMNTEAFF.